This is a list of T cell receptor beta chains from one sample in a study of technical replicates of blood from four donors. The table came from immunoSEQ multiplex PCR; TCRdb's copy has only in-frame clones and leaves some out. In the table there are about 56,000 clones, around 96% of which are singletons. The source material was PBMCs. All receptors come from a human donor in good health. Some clones in this sample may be carry-over from other donors' samples. The conserved cysteine and the conserved F or W are not part of the CDR3 here. Expanded clones get a size class; other rows say once, few or many, or leave the size out.

>10|TRBJ2-1|once|TRBV11-3
ASSLGLAEQF
>11|TRBJ1-6|-|TRBV19
ASSDRVNSPLH
>12|TRBJ2-7|-|TRBV6-1
ASSVDGGVYEQY
>13|TRBJ1-1|-|TRBV12-5
ASAPTRPFGTEAF
>13|TRBJ2-5|-|TRBV5-1
ASSPGQLVQETQY
>13|TRBJ2-7|-|TRBV5-1
ASSFGQASSYEQY
>15|TRBJ2-6|-|TRBV9
ASSGFQGAGGANVLT
>11|TRBJ2-5|-|TRBV30
AWTTGSGETQY
>16|TRBJ2-6|-|TRBV4-3
ASSQEGPGGTGANVLT
>14|TRBJ2-7|once|TRBV7-9
ASSLGSTGALYEQY
>9|TRBJ2-3|once|TRBV4-1
ASSRGDTQY
>12|TRBJ2-1|-|TRBV5-6
ASSLGSSYNEQF
>9|TRBJ1-1|few|TRBV6-5
ASSYDSEAF
>9|TRBJ2-5|-|TRBV20-1
SAIVAETQY